This entry lists 19 T cell receptor beta chains sequenced from one sample in a study of blood T cell repertoires in COVID-19. Repertoires were generated with immunoSEQ multiplex PCR, while TCRdb's copy carries only in-frame clones and drops some. The data show some 350,000 clones, roughly 90% seen once. Material: peripheral blood. The source of these receptors is a woman in her 30s with COVID-19, enrolled during active disease.

J is TRBJ2-5 and V is TRBV19; 10 nucleotides align to TRBD1. The CDR3 is 15 amino acids. CDR1 LNHDA and CDR2 SQIVND come from the germline V gene (reference sequence). V shed 8 bases and J 2 bases; nucleotides not matched to a gene: 8. CDR3 DNA sequence: TGTGCCAGTGGGAGACAGGGGGCTTTACAAGAGACCCAGTACTTC. Translated: CASGRQGALQETQYF.

The V gene is TRBV2, the J gene TRBJ2-7, with a tentative D call TRBD2 (5 bases). V was clipped by 2 bases and J by 0 bases, with 11 bases between them. Per germline, CDR1 SNHLY and CDR2 FYNNEI. The CDR3 is 15 amino acids. The CDR3 loop is CASSERGLSSYEQYF. The CDR3 DNA reads TGTGCCAGCAGTGAAAGAGGGCTAAGCTCCTACGAGCAGTACTTC.

Notes on this clone: Other DNA sequences within the sample encode an identical CDR3. The chain couples TRBV21-1 to TRBJ1-5; the table gives TRBD1 as D, unverified against the DNA. TRBV21-1 corresponds to a pseudogene. The CDR3 runs 14 residues. The CDR3 bases are TGTGCCAGCAGCAAAGGACAGGGCAATCAGCCCCAGCATTTT. Its translation: CASSKGQGNQPQHF.

The J gene is TRBJ2-7, the V gene TRBV10-3; 7 bases map to TRBD1. Germline loops: CDR1 ENHRY, CDR2 SYGVKD. The junction had 10 bases not matched to a gene; V was cut back by 11 bases and J by 0 bases. The CDR3 sequence is 14 residues long. The CDR3 coding sequence is TGTGCCGCGACAGACAGGGTTAGCTCCTACGAGCAGTACTTC. It translates to CAATDRVSSYEQYF.

The chain carries TRBV4-1 and TRBJ1-1, with 9 bases lining up with TRBD1. V was clipped by 4 bases and J by 0 bases; unmatched bases: 3. Germline V gene data show CDR1 as MGHRA and CDR2 as YSYEKL. This CDR3 spans 15 amino acids. The DNA for the CDR3 is TGCGCCAGCAGCCCGAGACAGGGGGTGAACACTGAAGCTTTCTTT. As protein: CASSPRQGVNTEAFF.

The gene calls are TRBV7-9 and TRBJ1-1; weak D call: TRBD1 (6 bases). Trimming took off 5 bases at V and 1 base at J, with 17 bases between the two ends. This CDR3 has 16 residues. CDR1 SEHNR and CDR2 FQNEAQ come from the germline V gene (reference sequence). CDR3 coding DNA: TGTGCCAGCAGCCCAAGAATTCAGGGGCAGAACACTGAAGCTTTCTTT. Residues: CASSPRIQGQNTEAFF.

This clone was found once. The chain is built from TRBV6-5 and TRBJ2-1; 7 bases are shared with TRBD1. The CDR3 runs to 14 residues. Germline CDR1 is MNHEY and CDR2 is SVGAGI. V shed 6 bases and J 6 bases; nucleotides not matched to a gene: 8. The CDR3 sequence is CASRASGGLNEQFF. Written as DNA, the CDR3 is TGTGCCAGCAGGGCGTCAGGGGGTCTCAATGAGCAGTTCTTC.

On this clone itself: Other DNA sequences in the sample encode the same CDR3. The chain is built from TRBV19 and TRBJ1-5; D perhaps matches TRBD1 (5 bases). Germline V gene lookup returns CDR1 LNHDA and CDR2 SQIVND (reference sequence). V lost 3 bases, J lost 1 base, and 7 bases lay in between. The CDR3 consists of 14 residues. DNA of the CDR3: TGTGCCAGTAGTATTTCAGGGAGCAATCAGCCCCAGCATTTT. As protein: CASSISGSNQPQHF.

J is TRBJ1-5 and V is TRBV4-3; D possibly corresponds to TRBD1 (5 bases). This CDR3 is 16 amino acids long. Trimming took 1 base from V and 0 from J, leaving 10 bases between them. CDR1 is LGHNA and CDR2 is YSLEER in the germline V gene. The CDR3 region is CASSQAAGDSNQPQHF. CDR3 in DNA: TGCGCCAGCAGCCAAGCCGCGGGGGATAGCAATCAGCCCCAGCATTTT.

This clone appeared once. The chain employs TRBV28 and TRBJ1-2, with TRBD1 as a possible D gene (6 bases). CDR1 and CDR2 from the germline V gene are MDHEN and SYDVKM. The CDR3 runs to 13 residues. V gave up 3 bases and J gave up 8 bases, with 13 bases separating them. The CDR3 reads CASSFNGQQGYTF. CDR3 bases: TGTGCCAGCAGTTTTAACGGACAGCAGGGCTACACCTTC.

The chain combines TRBV6-1 with TRBJ2-5; TRBD2 might be the D (6 bases). V was shortened by 2 bases and J by 5 bases, with 18 bases between the two germline ends. Per the germline V gene, CDR1 is MNHNS and CDR2 is SASEGT. The CDR3 length is 16 residues. CDR3 loop: CASSESASEPWETQYF. The DNA for the CDR3 is TGTGCCAGCAGTGAATCGGCTAGCGAGCCTTGGGAGACCCAGTACTTC.

The chain links TRBV25-1 to TRBJ2-7; 10 bases agree with TRBD1. The ends lost 6 bases at V and 5 bases at J; junction bases unmatched: 4. This CDR3 has 13 residues. Per germline, CDR1 MGHDK and CDR2 SYGVNS. The CDR3 protein is CASRGTGDHEQYF. CDR3 sequence (DNA): TGTGCCAGCAGGGGGACAGGGGACCACGAGCAGTACTTC.

V usage is TRBV6-2 or TRBV6-3 and J usage is TRBJ1-2, with D possibly being TRBD1 (5 bases). V lost 4 bases and J lost 4, with 10 bases in between. This CDR3 spans 13 amino acids. CDR1 is MNHEY and CDR2 is SVGEGT in the germline V gene. The CDR3 protein is CASSSDTVYGYTF. In DNA, the CDR3 is TGTGCCAGCAGTTCGGACACCGTCTATGGCTACACCTTC.

The chain joins TRBV6-4 to TRBJ1-6; unclear D gene. Germline loops: CDR1 MRHNA, CDR2 SNTAGT. Trimming took 4 bases from V and 9 from J, leaving 16 bases between them. This CDR3 has 15 residues. As DNA, the CDR3 is TGTGCCAGCAGTGTGTTGCCGAACGGTGGTTCACCCCTCCACTTT. This codes for CASSVLPNGGSPLHF.

This clone was found once. V usage is TRBV2 and J usage is TRBJ2-7; D ambiguous. This CDR3 contains 12 residues. Per germline, CDR1 SNHLY and CDR2 FYNNEI. This CDR3 reads CASSAPRVALAV. Written as DNA, the CDR3 is TGTGCCAGCAGTGCCCCCCGGGTGGCCCTCGCCGTC.

This chain uses TRBV19 with TRBJ2-5; TRBD2 matches at 14 bases. CDR1 is LNHDA, CDR2 SQIVND, per germline (reference sequence). Trimming cost V 1 base and J 5 bases; bases outside gene matches: 6. The CDR3 is 17 amino acids. This chain's CDR3 is CASSIAGLAGGLETQYF. The CDR3 DNA is TGTGCCAGTAGTATAGCCGGACTAGCGGGGGGCCTGGAGACCCAGTACTTC.

This chain joins TRBV15 and TRBJ2-7; 8 bases are a match to TRBD1. V was pared by 1 base and J by 5 bases, with 4 bases of the junction left unmatched. Germline CDR1 reads LNHNV; CDR2 reads YYDKDF (reference sequence). The CDR3 has 14 residues. This CDR3 reads CATSRVDRGHEQYV. DNA for the CDR3: TGTGCCACCAGCAGAGTTGACAGGGGTCACGAGCAGTACGTC.

V is TRBV6-4 and J is TRBJ1-4; possible D gene TRBD1, 6 bases. The CDR3 is 15 amino acids. The germline V gene has CDR1 MRHNA and CDR2 SNTAGT. Trimming took 6 bases from V and 7 from J, leaving 18 bases between them. CDR3 DNA: TGTGCCAGCAGCCAAGTGGGGGGGCGCGGTGAAAAACTGTTTTTT. Protein sequence: CASSQVGGRGEKLFF.

The J gene is TRBJ1-2, the V gene TRBV5-5; D is perhaps TRBD1 (6 bases). The germline V gene encodes CDR1 SGHKS and CDR2 YYEKEE (reference sequence). The ends were cut back, 10 bases at V and 3 bases at J, with 16 bases in the middle. The CDR3 has 13 residues. CDR3 DNA sequence: TGTGCCGTAGGGCGGGGGCTTGACTATGGCTACACCTTC. The encoded protein is CAVGRGLDYGYTF.